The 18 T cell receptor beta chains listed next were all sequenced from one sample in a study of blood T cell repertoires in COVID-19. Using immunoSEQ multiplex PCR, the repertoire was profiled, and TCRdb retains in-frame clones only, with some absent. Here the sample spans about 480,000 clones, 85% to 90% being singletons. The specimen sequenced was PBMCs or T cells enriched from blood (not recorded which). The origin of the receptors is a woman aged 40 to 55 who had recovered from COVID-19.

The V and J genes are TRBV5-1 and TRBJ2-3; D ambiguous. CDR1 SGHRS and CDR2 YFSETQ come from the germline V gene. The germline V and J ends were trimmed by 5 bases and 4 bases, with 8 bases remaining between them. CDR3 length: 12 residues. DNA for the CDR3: TGCGCCAGCAGTACGAGCGCAGATACGCAGTATTTT. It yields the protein CASSTSADTQYF.

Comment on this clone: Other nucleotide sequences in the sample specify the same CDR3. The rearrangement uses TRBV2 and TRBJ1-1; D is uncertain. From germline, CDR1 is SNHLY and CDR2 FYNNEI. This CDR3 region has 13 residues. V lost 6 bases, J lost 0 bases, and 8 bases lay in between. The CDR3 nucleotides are TGTGCCAGCAGGAGTGAAATGAACACTGAAGCTTTCTTT. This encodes CASRSEMNTEAFF.

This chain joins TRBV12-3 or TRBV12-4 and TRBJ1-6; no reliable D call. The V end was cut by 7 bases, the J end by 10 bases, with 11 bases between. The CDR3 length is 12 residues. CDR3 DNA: TGTGCCAGCAATTCAGGTGGCTCACCCCTCCACTTT. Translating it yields CASNSGGSPLHF.

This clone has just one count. Here the CDR3 reads CASSLFSDRVQETQYF. DNA of the CDR3: TGTGCCAGCAGTTTATTCTCTGACAGGGTTCAAGAGACCCAGTACTTC. This sequence joins TRBV27 and TRBJ2-5, with 7 bases matching TRBD1. V was clipped by 1 base and J by 2 bases; unmatched bases: 7. This CDR3 has 16 amino acids. CDR1 and CDR2 (germline): MNHEY, SMNVEV (reference sequence).

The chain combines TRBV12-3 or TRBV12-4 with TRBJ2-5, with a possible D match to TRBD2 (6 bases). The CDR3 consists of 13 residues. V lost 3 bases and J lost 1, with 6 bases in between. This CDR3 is CASSLTSQETQYF. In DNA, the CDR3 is TGTGCCAGCAGTTTGACTAGCCAAGAGACCCAGTACTTC.

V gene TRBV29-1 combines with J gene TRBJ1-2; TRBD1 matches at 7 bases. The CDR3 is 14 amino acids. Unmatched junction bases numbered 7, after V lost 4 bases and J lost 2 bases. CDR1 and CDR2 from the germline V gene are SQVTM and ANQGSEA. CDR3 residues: CSVVGTDKNYGYTF. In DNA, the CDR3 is TGCAGCGTTGTAGGGACAGACAAAAACTATGGCTACACCTTC.

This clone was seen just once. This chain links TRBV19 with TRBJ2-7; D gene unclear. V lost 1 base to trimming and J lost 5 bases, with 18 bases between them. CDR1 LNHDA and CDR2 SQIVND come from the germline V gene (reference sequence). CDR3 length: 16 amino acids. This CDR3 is CASSIGRLLVMDEQYF. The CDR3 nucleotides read TGTGCCAGTAGTATAGGGCGACTCCTCGTTATGGACGAGCAGTACTTC.

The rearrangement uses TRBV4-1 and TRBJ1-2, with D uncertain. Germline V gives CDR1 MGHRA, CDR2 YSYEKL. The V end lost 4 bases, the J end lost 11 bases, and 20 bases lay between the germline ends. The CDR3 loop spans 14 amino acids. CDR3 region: CASSPPQDGRGYTF. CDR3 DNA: TGCGCCAGCAGCCCCCCGCAGGACGGACGGGGTTACACCTTC.

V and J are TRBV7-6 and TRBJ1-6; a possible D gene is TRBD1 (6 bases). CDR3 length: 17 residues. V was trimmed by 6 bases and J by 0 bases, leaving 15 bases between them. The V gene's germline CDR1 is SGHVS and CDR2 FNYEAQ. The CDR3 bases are TGTGCCAGCAGTCCGCTGGGGACAAACTCCTATAATTCACCCCTCCACTTT. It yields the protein CASSPLGTNSYNSPLHF.

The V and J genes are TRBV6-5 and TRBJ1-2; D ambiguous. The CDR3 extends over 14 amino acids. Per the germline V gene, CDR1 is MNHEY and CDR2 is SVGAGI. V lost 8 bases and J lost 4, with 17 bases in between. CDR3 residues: CASQKAGRFYGYTF. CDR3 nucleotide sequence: TGTGCCAGCCAAAAAGCGGGCAGGTTCTATGGCTACACCTTC.

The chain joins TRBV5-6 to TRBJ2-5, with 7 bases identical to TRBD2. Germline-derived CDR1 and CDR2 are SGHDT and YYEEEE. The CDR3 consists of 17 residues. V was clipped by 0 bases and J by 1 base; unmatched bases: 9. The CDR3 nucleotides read TGTGCCAGCAGCTTGGCCGGGGGGTTACCCTCCCAAGAGACCCAGTACTTC. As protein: CASSLAGGLPSQETQYF.

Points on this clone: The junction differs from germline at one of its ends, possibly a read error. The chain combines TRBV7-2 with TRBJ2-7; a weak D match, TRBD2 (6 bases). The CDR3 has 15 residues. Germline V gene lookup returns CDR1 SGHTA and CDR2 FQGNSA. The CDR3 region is CASSLAGTEVYEQYF. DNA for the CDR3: TGTGCCAGCAGCCTAGCCGGGACTGAAGTCTACGAGCAGTACTTC. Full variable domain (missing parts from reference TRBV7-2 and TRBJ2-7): GAGVSQSPSNKVTEKGKDVELRCDPISGHTALYWYRQSLGQGLEFLIYFQGNSAPDKSGLPSDRFSAERTGGSVSTLTIQRTQQEDSAVYLCASSLAGTEVYEQYFGPGTRLTVT.

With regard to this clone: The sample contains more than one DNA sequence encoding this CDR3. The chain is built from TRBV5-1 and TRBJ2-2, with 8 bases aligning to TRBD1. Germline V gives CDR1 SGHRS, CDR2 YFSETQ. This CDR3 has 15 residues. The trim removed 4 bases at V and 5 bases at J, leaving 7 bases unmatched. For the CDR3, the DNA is TGCGCCAGCAGCCCCGGGACAGGAGGGACCGGGGAGCTGTTTTTT. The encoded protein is CASSPGTGGTGELFF. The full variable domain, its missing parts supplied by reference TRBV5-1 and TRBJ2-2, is KAGVTQTPRYLIKTRGQQVTLSCSPISGHRSVSWYQQTPGQGLQFLFEYFSETQRNKGNFPGRFSGRQFSNSRSEMNVSTLELGDSALYLCASSPGTGGTGELFFGEGSRLTVL.

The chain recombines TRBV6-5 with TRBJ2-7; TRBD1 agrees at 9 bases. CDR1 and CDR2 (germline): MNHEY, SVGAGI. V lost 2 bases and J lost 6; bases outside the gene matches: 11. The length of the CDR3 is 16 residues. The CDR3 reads CASSYGGTGLWGEQYF. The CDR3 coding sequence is TGTGCCAGCAGTTACGGAGGGACAGGGCTGTGGGGCGAGCAGTACTTC.

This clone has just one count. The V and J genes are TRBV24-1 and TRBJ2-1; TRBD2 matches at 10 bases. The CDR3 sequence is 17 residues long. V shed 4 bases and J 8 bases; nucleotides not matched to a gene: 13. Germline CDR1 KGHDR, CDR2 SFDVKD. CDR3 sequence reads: CATSENPGLALFYEQFF. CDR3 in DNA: TGTGCCACCAGTGAGAATCCGGGACTAGCGCTTTTCTATGAGCAGTTCTTC.

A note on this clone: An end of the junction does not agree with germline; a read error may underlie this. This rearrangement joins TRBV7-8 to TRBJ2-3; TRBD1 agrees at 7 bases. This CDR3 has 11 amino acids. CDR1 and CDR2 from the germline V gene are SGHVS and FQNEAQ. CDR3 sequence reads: CASSLIDRANF. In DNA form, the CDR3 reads TGTGCCAGCAGCTTAATAGACAGGGCGAATTTT.

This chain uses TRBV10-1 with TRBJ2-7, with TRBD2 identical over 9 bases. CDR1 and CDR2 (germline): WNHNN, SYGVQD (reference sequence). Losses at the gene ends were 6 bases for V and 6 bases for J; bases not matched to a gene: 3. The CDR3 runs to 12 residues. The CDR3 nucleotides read TGCGCCAGCAGCCTACTAGCGGGCGAGCAGTACTTC. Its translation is CASSLLAGEQYF.

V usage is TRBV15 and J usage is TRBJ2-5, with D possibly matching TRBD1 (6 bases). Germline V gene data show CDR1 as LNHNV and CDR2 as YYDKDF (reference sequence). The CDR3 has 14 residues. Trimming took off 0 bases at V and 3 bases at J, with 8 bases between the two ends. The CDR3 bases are TGTGCCACCAGCAGAGAGGCAGGGGAAGAGACCCAGTACTTC. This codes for CATSREAGEETQYF.